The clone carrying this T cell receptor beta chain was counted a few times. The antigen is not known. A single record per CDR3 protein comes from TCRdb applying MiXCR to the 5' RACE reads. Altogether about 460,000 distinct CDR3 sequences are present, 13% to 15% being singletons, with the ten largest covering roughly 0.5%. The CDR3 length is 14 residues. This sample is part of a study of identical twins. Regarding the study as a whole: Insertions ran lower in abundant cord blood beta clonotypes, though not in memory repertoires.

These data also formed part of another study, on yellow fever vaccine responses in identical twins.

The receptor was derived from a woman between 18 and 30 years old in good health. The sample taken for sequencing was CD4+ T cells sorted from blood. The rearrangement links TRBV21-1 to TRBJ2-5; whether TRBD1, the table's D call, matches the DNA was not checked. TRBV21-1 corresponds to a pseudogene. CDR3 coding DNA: TGTGCCACCACCCTGGGCAGGGTCGTAGAGACCCAGTACTTC. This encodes CATTLGRVVETQYF.